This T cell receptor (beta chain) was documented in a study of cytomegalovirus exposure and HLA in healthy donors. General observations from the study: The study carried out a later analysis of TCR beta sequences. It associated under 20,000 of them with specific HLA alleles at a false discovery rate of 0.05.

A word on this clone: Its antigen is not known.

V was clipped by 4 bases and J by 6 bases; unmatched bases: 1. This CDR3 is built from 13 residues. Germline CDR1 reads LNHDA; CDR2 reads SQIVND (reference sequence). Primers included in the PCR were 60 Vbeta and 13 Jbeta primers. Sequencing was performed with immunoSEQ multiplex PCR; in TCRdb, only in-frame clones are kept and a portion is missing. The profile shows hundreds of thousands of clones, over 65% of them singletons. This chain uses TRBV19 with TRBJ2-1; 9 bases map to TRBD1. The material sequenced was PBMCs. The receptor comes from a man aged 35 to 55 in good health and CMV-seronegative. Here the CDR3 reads CASSRDRVNEQFF. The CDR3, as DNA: TGTGCCAGTAGTAGGGACAGGGTCAATGAGCAGTTCTTC.